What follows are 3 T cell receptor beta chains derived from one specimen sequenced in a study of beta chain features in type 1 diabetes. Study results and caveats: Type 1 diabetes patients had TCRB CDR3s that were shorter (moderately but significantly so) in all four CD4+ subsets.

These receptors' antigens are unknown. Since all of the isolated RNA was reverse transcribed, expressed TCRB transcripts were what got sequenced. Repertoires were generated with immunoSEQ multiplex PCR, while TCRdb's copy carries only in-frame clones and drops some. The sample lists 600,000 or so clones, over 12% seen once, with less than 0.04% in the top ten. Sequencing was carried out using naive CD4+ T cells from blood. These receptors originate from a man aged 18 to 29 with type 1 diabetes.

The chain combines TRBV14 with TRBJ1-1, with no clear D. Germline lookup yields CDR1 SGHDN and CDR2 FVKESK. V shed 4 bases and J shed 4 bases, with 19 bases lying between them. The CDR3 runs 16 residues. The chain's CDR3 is CASSLREWGYGTEAFF. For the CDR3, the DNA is TGTGCCAGCAGCCTACGGGAGTGGGGTTATGGCACTGAAGCTTTCTTT.

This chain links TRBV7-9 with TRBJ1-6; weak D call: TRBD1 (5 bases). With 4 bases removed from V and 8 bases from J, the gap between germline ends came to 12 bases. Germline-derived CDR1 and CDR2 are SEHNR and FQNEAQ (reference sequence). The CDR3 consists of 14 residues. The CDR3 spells CASSSFDSHSPLHF. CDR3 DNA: TGTGCCAGCAGCTCCTTTGACAGCCATTCACCCCTCCACTTT.

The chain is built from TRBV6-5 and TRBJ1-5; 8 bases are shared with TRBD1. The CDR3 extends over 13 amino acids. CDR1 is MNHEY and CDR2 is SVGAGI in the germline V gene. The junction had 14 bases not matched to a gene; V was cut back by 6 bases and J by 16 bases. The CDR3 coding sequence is TGTGCCAGCAGGATTCGAAGGACAGGGTCCGATCATTTT. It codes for CASRIRRTGSDHF.